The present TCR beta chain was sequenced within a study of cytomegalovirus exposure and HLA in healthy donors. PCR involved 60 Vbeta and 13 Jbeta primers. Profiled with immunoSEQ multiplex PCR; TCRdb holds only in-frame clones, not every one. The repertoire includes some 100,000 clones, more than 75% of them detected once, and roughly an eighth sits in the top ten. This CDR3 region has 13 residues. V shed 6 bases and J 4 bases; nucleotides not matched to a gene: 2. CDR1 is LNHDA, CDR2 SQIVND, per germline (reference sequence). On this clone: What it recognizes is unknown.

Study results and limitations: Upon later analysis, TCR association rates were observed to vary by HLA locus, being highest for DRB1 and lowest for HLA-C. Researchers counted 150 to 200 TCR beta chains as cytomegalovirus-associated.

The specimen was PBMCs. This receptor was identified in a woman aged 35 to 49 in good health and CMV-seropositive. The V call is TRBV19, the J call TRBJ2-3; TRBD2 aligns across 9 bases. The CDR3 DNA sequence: TGTGCCAGTAGCGAGCGGGGGGCAGATACGCAGTATTTT. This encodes CASSERGADTQYF. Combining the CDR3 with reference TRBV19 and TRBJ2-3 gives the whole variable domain DGGITQSPKYLFRKEGQNVTLSCEQNLNHDAMYWYRQDPGQGLRLIYYSQIVNDFQKGDIAEGYSVSREKKESFPLTVTSAQKNPTAFYLCASSERGADTQYFGPGTRLTVL.